This T cell receptor beta chain comes out of a study of blood T cell repertoires in COVID-19 (dated by TCRdb to 2020 to 2022). In terms of the full investigation: Collaborator samples came from the United States, Italy and Spain and covered acute and convalescent phases of COVID-19. The material from the prospective study consisted of cDNA or gDNA derived from T cells, B-cell-depleted T cells, or PBMCs. Subjects who had been exposed to COVID-19, were actively infected with it, or had recovered from it provided the deeply sampled blood TCRbeta repertoires that made up the dataset. A de-identified subject ID, COVID-19 status, age in years and sex were almost always included in the sample metadata. Samples came from the ongoing ImmuneRACE study (first 160 participants) plus 1,254 subjects from 6 global collaborators. Where available, HLA class I and class II types were taken from metadata supplied by the sample provider and were not determined by assay-based typing. A freely available public database, intended as a resource for researchers studying the immune response to SARS-CoV-2, is where the repertoires were released.

Paper-wide results and their limitations: The amount of clinical and demographic metadata varied by source and participant and was provided uncurated.

The collaborating institutions used their own protocols to collect whole blood in K2EDTA tubes. For TCRbeta analysis, collaborators shipped samples as frozen whole blood, isolated PBMCs, or DNA extracted from either of those sample types. Remarks on this clone: This receptor's antigen is unknown. One base away there is no much larger clone; base qualities are not given.

The immunoSEQ Assay, a bias-controlled multiplex PCR, was used to amplify TCRbeta CDR3 regions from genomic DNA. In the paper's pipeline: Within the assay, amplification of reference gene primers was used to estimate how many nucleated cells each sample contained. To quantify the absolute abundance of each unique TCRbeta CDR3 rearrangement, sequence reads were collapsed and filtered. Productive Simpson clonality was computed per sample as the square root of Simpson's diversity index over productive rearrangements. TCRdb holds this immuneACCESS table with in-frame rearrangements only. Some clones are missing; in checked studies, unresolved V genes explain under half, and the rest has no known cause. V and J calls and clone size come straight from that table; D and trimming were deduced from the DNA. Counted in this sample were under 250,000 clones; approximately 82% of them appeared once. Roughly 8.6% of the sample rests with the top ten.

The source is a man between 40 and 49 years old with active or convalescent COVID-19. Sequences were obtained from peripheral blood.

The nucleotides read TGTGCCAGCAGCTTAGTCGCGAAGGGGAGGGCCGGGGAGCTGTTTTTT. Its protein reads: CASSLVAKGRAGELFF. The V and J genes are TRBV7-6 and TRBJ2-2, and 7 bases in between align with TRBD2. V trim: 1 base; J trim: 6 bases; unmatched bases: 8. For CDR1 and CDR2, the germline V gene lists SGHVS and FNYEAQ. The CDR3 measures 16 amino acids from cysteine to phenylalanine. Only the CDR3 DNA is retained, 48 bases long and in frame from the first base.